The 2 T cell receptor beta chains given below trace back to one sample, sequenced in a study of T cell responses to AZD1222 COVID-19 vaccine. The repertoire was sequenced with immunoSEQ multiplex PCR; TCRdb's copy has only in-frame clones and lacks some. The table includes fewer than 150,000 clones, approximately 88% detected once. Sequenced material: peripheral blood, taken 28 days after the second AZD1222 dose. The receptors were sampled from an adult who received the AZD1222 COVID-19 vaccine.

The chain employs TRBV14 and TRBJ1-1; no firm D call. V was trimmed by 4 bases and J by 4 bases, leaving 16 bases between them. Germline V gene lookup returns CDR1 SGHDN and CDR2 FVKESK. The CDR3 contains 15 residues. The CDR3 DNA reads TGTGCCAGCAGCCCAATACGGAGCCCTGGCACTGAAGCTTTCTTT. Its protein product is CASSPIRSPGTEAFF.

This chain connects TRBV25-1 to TRBJ1-1; D not certain. The CDR3 length is 15 residues. V lost 3 bases and J lost 1, with 12 bases in between. Germline V lookup: CDR1 MGHDK, CDR2 SYGVNS. CDR3 nucleotides: TGTGCCAGCAGTGACCCCGGGGAGGGGAACACTGAAGCTTTCTTT. It translates to CASSDPGEGNTEAFF.